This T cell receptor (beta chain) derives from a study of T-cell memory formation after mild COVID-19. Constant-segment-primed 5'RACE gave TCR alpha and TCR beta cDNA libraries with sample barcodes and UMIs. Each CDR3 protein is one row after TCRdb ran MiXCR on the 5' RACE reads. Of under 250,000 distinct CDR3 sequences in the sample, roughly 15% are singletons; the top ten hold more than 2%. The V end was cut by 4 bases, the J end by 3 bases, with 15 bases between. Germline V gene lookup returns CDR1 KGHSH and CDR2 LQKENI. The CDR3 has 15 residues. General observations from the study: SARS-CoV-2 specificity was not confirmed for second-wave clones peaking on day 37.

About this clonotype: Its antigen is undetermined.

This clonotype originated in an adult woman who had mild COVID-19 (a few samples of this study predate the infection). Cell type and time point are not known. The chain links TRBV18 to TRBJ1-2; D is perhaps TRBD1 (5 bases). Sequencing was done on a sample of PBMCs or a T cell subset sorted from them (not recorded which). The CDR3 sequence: CASSLLSGQDYGYTF. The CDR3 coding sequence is TGTGCCAGCTCACTACTCTCAGGGCAGGACTATGGCTACACCTTC.